Here is one T cell receptor beta chain with its context. This specimen comes from a study of blood T cell repertoires in COVID-19. The overall study: Sample material is recorded as cDNA or gDNA derived from T cells, B-cell-depleted T cells, or PBMCs.

Recruitment covered about two dozen US areas and drew participants whose ages spanned about 18 to 90 years. Trimming stripped 4 bases from V and 1 base from J, with 6 bases between. Germline V gives CDR1 SEHNR, CDR2 FQNEAQ (reference sequence). CDR3 length: 13 amino acids. How the authors handled the data: How many nucleated cells were present was estimated from reference gene primer amplification. The assay was immunoSEQ multiplex PCR, and TCRdb's table has in-frame clones only and misses some. V and J calls and clone size follow that table, whereas D and trimming were derived from the DNA. Of 350,000 or so clones detected, roughly 84% appear once; the ten largest clones hold approximately 1%.

Specimen: PBMCs or T cells enriched from blood (not recorded which). This receptor was identified in a woman aged 25-40 years who had recovered from COVID-19. This chain joins TRBV7-9 and TRBJ2-3; D may be TRBD2 (5 bases). CDR3 loop: CASSSRGTDTQYF. Here the CDR3 DNA reads TGTGCCAGCAGCTCGCGGGGCACAGATACGCAGTATTTT.